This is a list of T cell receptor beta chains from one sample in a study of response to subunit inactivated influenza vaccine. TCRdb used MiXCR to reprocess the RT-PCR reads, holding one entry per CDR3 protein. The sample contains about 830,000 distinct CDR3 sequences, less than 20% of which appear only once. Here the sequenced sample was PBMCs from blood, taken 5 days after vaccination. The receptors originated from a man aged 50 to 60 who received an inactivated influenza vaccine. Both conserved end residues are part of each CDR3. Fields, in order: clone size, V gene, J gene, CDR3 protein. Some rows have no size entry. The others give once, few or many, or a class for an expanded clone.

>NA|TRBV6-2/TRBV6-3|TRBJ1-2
CASSYPQAYTF
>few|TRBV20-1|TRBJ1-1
CSAERGLGEAFF
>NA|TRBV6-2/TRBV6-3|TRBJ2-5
CATRGTGQRLLETQYF
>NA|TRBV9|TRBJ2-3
CASSVLGASTDTQYF
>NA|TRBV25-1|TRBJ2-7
CASRGTGRPYEQYF
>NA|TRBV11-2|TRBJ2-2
CASSLGRDHDTGELFF
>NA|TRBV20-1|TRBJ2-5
CSARNGPQETQYF
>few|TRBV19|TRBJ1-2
CASSSRGYYGYTF
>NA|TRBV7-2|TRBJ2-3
CASTRTRGFLAGDTQYF
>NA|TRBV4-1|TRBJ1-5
CASSQDEGKTLQGRHF
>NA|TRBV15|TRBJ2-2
CATSPDSNTGELFF
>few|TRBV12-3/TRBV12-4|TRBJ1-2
CASSLGYRTDF
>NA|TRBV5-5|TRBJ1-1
CASRRTGGQGTEAFF
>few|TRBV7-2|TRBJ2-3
CASSLGWSGGTDTQYF
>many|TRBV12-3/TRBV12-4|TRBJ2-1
CASNWGQGPYNEQFF
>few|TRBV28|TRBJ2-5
CASSSFETQYF
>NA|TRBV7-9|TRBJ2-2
CASSWGQRNTGELFF
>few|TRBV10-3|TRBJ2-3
CAISVGGATDTQYF
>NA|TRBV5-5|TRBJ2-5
CASSLELAVYRGETQYF
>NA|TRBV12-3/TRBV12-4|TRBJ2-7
CASRYGTAYEQYF
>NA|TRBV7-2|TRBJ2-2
CASSPIAGGSAGELVF
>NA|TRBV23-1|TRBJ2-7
CASSQDSGNYEQYF
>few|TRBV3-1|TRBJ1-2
CASSQVEHFGYTF
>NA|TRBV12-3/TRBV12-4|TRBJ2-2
CASRGLAGEGGELFF
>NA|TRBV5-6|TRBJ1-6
CASSLGRTPTSPLHF
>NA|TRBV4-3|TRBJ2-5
CASSQDFGTSRPETQYF
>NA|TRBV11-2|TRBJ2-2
CASSLRQGSLNTGELFF
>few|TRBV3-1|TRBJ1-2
CASSRDITGADGYTF
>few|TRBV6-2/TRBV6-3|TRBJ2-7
CASSYAAGTGTYEQYF
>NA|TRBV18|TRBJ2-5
CASSAGAQQETQYF
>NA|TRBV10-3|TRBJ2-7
CAISVSGLVYEQYF
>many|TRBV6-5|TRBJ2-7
CASSYSPSGSSYEQYF
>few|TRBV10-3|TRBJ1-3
CAINEGQGARNTIYF
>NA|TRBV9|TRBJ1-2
CASSVGRTGANGYTF
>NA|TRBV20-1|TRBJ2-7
CSAPDSSYEQYF
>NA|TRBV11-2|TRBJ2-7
CASSLVRRNYEQYF
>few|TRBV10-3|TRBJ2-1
CAISEGTKGNEQFF
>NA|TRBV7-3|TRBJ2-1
CASGAGDGYNEQFF
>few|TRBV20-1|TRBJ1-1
CSASNRGLWNTEAFF
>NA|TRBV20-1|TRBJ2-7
CSARDLRYSYEQYF
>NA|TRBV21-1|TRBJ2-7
CASSKVGTWYEQYF